The 20 T cell receptor beta chains reported below all come from one sample, sequenced in a study of blood T cell repertoires in COVID-19 (dated by TCRdb to 2020 to 2021). The library was obtained by the immunoSEQ multiplex PCR assay. Entries here come from immuneACCESS through TCRdb and include only in-frame sequences with V and J called. Some clones fail to appear in such tables; in the studies checked, an unresolved V gene covers under half of the shortfall, and the cause of the remainder is unknown. The sample contains approximately 220,000 clones, 80% to 90% of them found a single time. About 4% of the sample is held by the ten biggest clonotypes. The sequenced material came from PBMCs or T cells enriched from blood (not recorded which). The receptors derive from a middle-aged woman with acute COVID-19.

The chain carries TRBV19 and TRBJ1-5; 11 positions match TRBD1. Germline CDR1 and CDR2: LNHDA and SQIVND (reference sequence). CDR3 length: 17 residues. The J segment lost 1 base and the V segment lost 5 bases, leaving 7 bases of the junction unmatched. The CDR3 region has the DNA TGTGCCAGTAGTTGGACAGGGGGCATTGTAAGCAATCAGCCCCAGCATTTT. This encodes CASSWTGGIVSNQPQHF.

This chain uses TRBV2 with TRBJ2-1; the D gene is possibly TRBD1 (6 bases). The V gene lost 7 bases and the J gene lost 0 bases, with 10 bases spanning the gap. Germline CDR1 reads SNHLY; CDR2 reads FYNNEI. This CDR3 has 14 amino acids. This CDR3 reads CASNGQISYNEQFF. The CDR3 DNA follows: TGTGCCAGCAACGGACAGATCTCCTACAATGAGCAGTTCTTC.

The V and J genes are TRBV4-1 and TRBJ1-1; 9 bases are shared with TRBD1. The V gene end was trimmed by 9 bases and the J gene end by 5 bases; junction bases not matched to a gene: 7. This CDR3 contains 13 residues. Germline V gene sequence: CDR1 MGHRA, CDR2 YSYEKL. CDR3 sequence reads: CASGQGSSTEAFF. CDR3 coding DNA: TGCGCCAGTGGACAGGGGTCCTCGACTGAAGCTTTCTTT.

The chain has TRBV14 and TRBJ2-1; 8 bases align to TRBD2. J gave up 1 base and V 3 bases, and 5 bases lay outside the gene matches. Per germline, CDR1 SGHDN and CDR2 FVKESK. The CDR3 extends over 16 amino acids. In DNA, the CDR3 is TGTGCCAGCAGCCATCAAGCGGGGGCTTCCTACAATGAGCAGTTCTTC. Its protein is CASSHQAGASYNEQFF.

This clone has more than one count but fewer than ten. The chain uses TRBV2 and TRBJ2-7; perhaps TRBD2 as D (5 bases). The germline V gene has CDR1 SNHLY and CDR2 FYNNEI. V lost 8 bases, J lost 6 bases, and 17 bases lay in between. This CDR3 region has 13 residues. The DNA of the CDR3 is TGTGCCAGCCTACAGACTACGGGGTTCGAGCAGTACTTC. Residues: CASLQTTGFEQYF.

The chain is built from TRBV10-3 and TRBJ1-6; 9 bases are a match to TRBD1. CDR1 and CDR2 from the germline V gene are ENHRY and SYGVKD. The CDR3 length is 13 residues. Germline trimming cut 10 bases from V and 7 bases from J; bases unmatched to any gene: 5. CDR3 coding DNA: TGTGCCACCCGGGACAGGGAAAATTCACCCCTCCACTTT. Protein: CATRDRENSPLHF.

The chain combines TRBV3-1 (or the pseudogene TRBV3-2) with TRBJ1-5; 8 bases line up with TRBD1. Germline CDR1 reads LGHDT; CDR2 reads YNNKEL (reference sequence). The CDR3 is 14 residues long. The ends lost 4 bases at V and 4 bases at J; junction bases unmatched: 3. The CDR3 bases are TGTGCCAGCAGCCCACGGACAGGGAATCAGCCCCAGCATTTT. Translating gives CASSPRTGNQPQHF.

At least ten counts were recorded for this clone. V gene TRBV7-9 combines with J gene TRBJ1-6, with 8 bases aligning to TRBD1. The CDR3 loop spans 15 amino acids. CDR1 is SEHNR and CDR2 is FQNEAQ in the germline V gene (reference sequence). V lost 8 bases, J lost 9 bases, and 12 bases stayed unmatched. In nucleotides, the CDR3 is TGTGCCAGCGGCCCTGGGACAGGATACATTTCACCCCTCCACTTT. Protein: CASGPGTGYISPLHF.

The rearrangement joins TRBV25-1 to TRBJ1-1, with D uncertain. The CDR3 runs to 11 residues. V was pared by 7 bases and J by 8 bases, with 11 bases between. Per germline, CDR1 MGHDK and CDR2 SYGVNS. CDR3 protein: CASKEDGEAFF. CDR3 DNA: TGTGCCAGCAAGGAGGACGGAGAAGCTTTCTTT.

The V gene is TRBV19, the J gene TRBJ2-1, with 8 bases aligning to TRBD2. The junction had 7 bases not matched to a gene; V was cut back by 3 bases and J by 3 bases. The germline CDR1 and CDR2 sequences are LNHDA and SQIVND (reference sequence). This CDR3 comprises 16 residues. The CDR3 DNA sequence: TGTGCCAGTAGTATCCTTAGCGGGGACGGCTACAATGAGCAGTTCTTC. This encodes CASSILSGDGYNEQFF.

V and J are TRBV29-1 and TRBJ2-2; 9 nucleotides line up with TRBD2. This CDR3 has 15 amino acids. V lost 4 bases, J lost 0 bases, and 3 bases stayed unmatched. Per the germline V gene, CDR1 is SQVTM and CDR2 is ANQGSEA. CDR3 loop: CSVVASGANTGELFF. CDR3 sequence (DNA): TGCAGCGTTGTTGCTAGCGGGGCGAACACCGGGGAGCTGTTTTTT.

V gene TRBV4-1 combines with J gene TRBJ2-2; D gene ambiguous. The CDR3 runs 15 residues. CDR1 is MGHRA and CDR2 is YSYEKL in the germline V gene. V dropped 1 base and J dropped 4 bases, with 10 bases sitting between them. For the CDR3, the DNA is TGCGCCAGCAGCCAAGGTCTATTCCCCACCGGGGAGCTGTTTTTT. Translation: CASSQGLFPTGELFF.

J is TRBJ1-2 and V is TRBV27; TRBD1 agrees at 8 bases. The CDR3 consists of 16 residues. V lost 5 bases to trimming and J lost 4 bases; unmatched junction nucleotides: 12. The V gene's germline CDR1 is MNHEY and CDR2 SMNVEV (reference sequence). CDR3 nucleotide sequence: TGTGCCAGCAGTCCCCTTCGACAGGGGAACGGCTATGGCTACACCTTC. Residues: CASSPLRQGNGYGYTF.

The chain recombines TRBV19 with TRBJ2-2; the match to TRBD1 covers 9 bases. J lost 7 bases, V lost 3 bases, and 6 bases had no gene match. Looked up from germline, CDR1 is LNHDA and CDR2 is SQIVND (reference sequence). This CDR3 is 15 amino acids long. CDR3 sequence: CASSIFTGGGGELFF. The CDR3 nucleotides are TGTGCCAGTAGTATTTTCACAGGGGGCGGCGGGGAGCTGTTTTTT.

V is TRBV6-5 and J is TRBJ2-7; TRBD2 agrees at 14 bases. The length of the CDR3 is 14 residues. Germline trimming cut 6 bases from V and 7 bases from J; bases unmatched to any gene: 5. CDR1 MNHEY and CDR2 SVGAGI come from the germline V gene. CDR3 amino acids: CASSSTSGGGEQYF. The CDR3 nucleotides are TGTGCCAGCAGCTCGACTAGCGGGGGGGGAGAGCAGTACTTC.

V and J are TRBV7-8 and TRBJ1-6, with unresolved D. From germline, CDR1 is SGHVS and CDR2 FQNEAQ. V was pared by 2 bases and J by 10 bases, with 15 bases between. This CDR3 spans 15 amino acids. DNA for the CDR3: TGTGCCAGCAGCTTAAATCCCATTTCTGGCTCACCCCTCCACTTT. Its translation: CASSLNPISGSPLHF.

The chain is built from TRBV7-9 and TRBJ1-1; no reliable D call. Germline V gives CDR1 SEHNR, CDR2 FQNEAQ (reference sequence). V was pared by 5 bases and J by 0 bases, with 10 bases between. There are 14 residues in the CDR3. The CDR3: CASSRESMNTEAFF. The CDR3 region has the DNA TGTGCCAGCAGCCGAGAATCCATGAACACTGAAGCTTTCTTT.

V gene TRBV6-2 or TRBV6-3 combines with J gene TRBJ1-1; 7 bases align to TRBD1. The germline V gene encodes CDR1 MNHEY and CDR2 SVGEGT. The CDR3 loop spans 17 amino acids. J lost 0 bases, V lost 2 bases, and 9 bases had no gene match. The CDR3 nucleotides are TGTGCCAGCAGTTACCCTTCGACAGGGAGGATGAACACTGAAGCTTTCTTT. It codes for CASSYPSTGRMNTEAFF.

The chain has TRBV5-1 and TRBJ2-1; 14 positions match TRBD2. CDR3 length: 15 residues. The ends lost 6 bases at V and 8 bases at J; junction bases unmatched: 7. The germline CDR1 and CDR2 sequences are SGHRS and YFSETQ. The CDR3 loop is CASIGTSGGTHEQFF. CDR3 in DNA: TGCGCCAGCATTGGGACTAGCGGGGGTACTCATGAGCAGTTCTTC.

This rearrangement joins TRBV20-1 to TRBJ2-1, with a tentative D call TRBD2 (6 bases). With 3 bases removed from V and 0 bases from J, the gap between germline ends came to 18 bases. The CDR3 sequence is 17 residues long. Germline CDR1 is DFQATT and CDR2 is SNEGSKA (reference sequence). The DNA for the CDR3 is TGCAGTGCTAGTGATAGCGGCGGAATTAGCTCCTACAATGAGCAGTTCTTC. As protein: CSASDSGGISSYNEQFF.